One and the same sample provided the 27 T cell receptor beta chains below, sequenced in a study of molecular identifiers for immune sequencing clone quantification. TCRdb reprocessed the PCR reads via MiXCR and lists one record per CDR3 protein. This table has about 510,000 distinct CDR3 sequences, less than 30% appearing once. The sequenced sample was naive CD8+ T cells from blood, with Jurkat cell RNA spiked in. Documented subset: FACS-sorted CD8+CD4-CCR7+CD45RA+ naive T cells. These receptors all stem from a human donor in good health. Some libraries in this study had Jurkat cell RNA spiked in.

This clonotype has a count of ten or more. This sequence joins TRBV19 and TRBJ2-3, with TRBD2 matching 10 bases. J was trimmed by 0 bases and V by 3 bases; bases with no gene match: 3. The CDR3 runs 16 residues. The germline gives CDR1 LNHDA, CDR2 SQIVND (reference sequence). The CDR3 DNA is TGTGCCAGTAGTATCCTAGCGGGGGCTAGCACAGATACGCAGTATTTT. Amino acid sequence: CASSILAGASTDTQYF.

As regards this clonotype: Possible read error: a much larger clone is one base away. The genes are TRBV25-1 and TRBJ2-1; D gene ambiguous. Per the germline V gene, CDR1 is MGHDK and CDR2 is SYGVNS. The length of the CDR3 is 11 residues. CDR3 nucleotide sequence: TGTGCCAGCAGTGAATATCTGGAGCAGCTCTTC. Its translation is CASSEYLEQLF.

As to this clonotype: At one end the junction does not follow the germline gene, possibly because of a read error. The J gene is TRBJ1-3, the V gene TRBV7-9; possibly TRBD1 for D (6 bases). The CDR3 runs 16 residues. Germline V gene lookup returns CDR1 SEHNR and CDR2 FQNEAQ (reference sequence). The chain's CDR3 is CASSRPRGLSGNTLYF. As DNA, the CDR3 is TGTGCCAGCAGCCGCCCACGGGGGCTCTCTGGAAACACCTTATATTTT.

This clonotype was recorded a few times. This chain connects TRBV28 to TRBJ2-2; TRBD2 might be the D (6 bases). CDR3 length: 16 amino acids. V lost 3 bases to trimming and J lost 3 bases, with 14 bases between them. CDR1 and CDR2 from the germline V gene are MDHEN and SYDVKM. The CDR3, as DNA: TGTGCCAGCAGTTTCCGGGATCCGGGGGACACCGGGGAGCTGTTTTTT. As protein: CASSFRDPGDTGELFF. Drawing the rest from reference TRBV28 and TRBJ2-2, the complete variable domain is DVKVTQSSRYLVKRTGEKVFLECVQDMDHENMFWYRQDPGLGLRLIYFSYDVKMKEKGDIPEGYSVSREKKERFSLILESASTNQTSMYLCASSFRDPGDTGELFFGEGSRLTVL.

The rearrangement uses TRBV19 and TRBJ2-3; D is possibly TRBD1 or TRBD2 (5 bases each). Germline V gene lookup returns CDR1 LNHDA and CDR2 SQIVND (reference sequence). This CDR3 has 17 amino acids. V dropped 5 bases and J dropped 2 bases, with 20 bases sitting between them. As DNA, the CDR3 is TGTGCCAGTAGTCTTATGGGGACCACAGTTGCCACAGATACGCAGTATTTT. Amino acids: CASSLMGTTVATDTQYF.

There are a few counts of this clonotype. The chain's CDR3 is CASSSSTSGAYNEQFF. CDR3 DNA: TGTGCCAGCAGCTCTTCGACTAGCGGGGCTTACAATGAGCAGTTCTTC. The chain combines TRBV6-2 or TRBV6-3 with TRBJ2-1; 11 bases align to TRBD2. Germline assignment: CDR1 MNHEY and CDR2 SVGEGT. The CDR3 totals 16 residues. The V segment lost 6 bases and the J segment 4 bases; nucleotides outside the gene matches: 8.

The rearrangement joins TRBV7-2 to TRBJ2-3, with 9 positions matching TRBD2. V shed 4 bases and J 3 bases; nucleotides not matched to a gene: 5. Germline V CDR1 and CDR2: SGHTA, FQGNSA. The CDR3 has 15 residues. CDR3 protein: CASSWAGGQTDTQYF. The CDR3 nucleotides read TGTGCCAGCAGCTGGGCGGGGGGGCAGACAGATACGCAGTATTTT.

There are a few counts of this clonotype. The chain uses TRBV10-3 and TRBJ1-5; 9 positions match TRBD1. The CDR3 covers 14 residues. Germline-derived CDR1 and CDR2 are ENHRY and SYGVKD. V was clipped by 6 bases and J by 3 bases; unmatched bases: 3. The CDR3: CAIRGQGYNQPQHF. CDR3 DNA sequence: TGTGCCATCAGGGGACAGGGTTACAATCAGCCCCAGCATTTT.

This clonotype was detected ten times or more. The V call is TRBV27, the J call TRBJ1-5; D might be TRBD1 (6 bases). Germline values: CDR1 MNHEY, CDR2 SMNVEV (reference sequence). Trimming left V 5 bases short and J 6 bases short, with 11 bases between. The CDR3 contains 13 residues. CDR3 protein: CASSPTGFQPQHF. CDR3 nucleotides: TGTGCCAGCAGTCCCACAGGGTTTCAGCCCCAGCATTTT.

This clonotype appeared a few times. The chain links TRBV28 to TRBJ2-7, with D possibly TRBD1 on 5 matching bases. This CDR3 comprises 12 residues. The germline V and J ends were trimmed by 4 bases and 4 bases, with 8 bases remaining between them. Germline CDR1 reads MDHEN; CDR2 reads SYDVKM. This CDR3 is CASSSDNYEQYF. The CDR3 bases are TGTGCCAGCAGTTCGGACAATTACGAGCAGTACTTC. The full variable domain, in which reference TRBV28 and TRBJ2-7 provide the parts outside the CDR3, is DVKVTQSSRYLVKRTGEKVFLECVQDMDHENMFWYRQDPGLGLRLIYFSYDVKMKEKGDIPEGYSVSREKKERFSLILESASTNQTSMYLCASSSDNYEQYFGPGTRLTVT.

Points on this clonotype: One end of the junction fails to match germline, which may point to a read error. The rearrangement joins TRBV20-1 to TRBJ2-7; no reliable D call. CDR3 length: 15 amino acids. CDR1 DFQATT and CDR2 SNEGSKA come from the germline V gene (reference sequence). The CDR3 protein is CSARALLRAPYEKYF. The CDR3 nucleotides are TGCAGTGCTAGAGCCCTACTCCGGGCACCCTACGAGAAGTACTTC.

This clonotype was observed a handful of times. The chain has TRBV4-3 and TRBJ2-1; 11 bases line up with TRBD2. V gave up 0 bases and J gave up 14 bases; unmatched junction bases: 12. Looked up from germline, CDR1 is LGHNA and CDR2 is YSLEER. The CDR3 is 16 amino acids. For the CDR3, the DNA is TGCGCCAGCAGCCAAGATCTACTAGCGGGAGACCTCGTGGAGTTCTTC. Protein product: CASSQDLLAGDLVEFF.

This clonotype was counted once. J is TRBJ1-6 and V is TRBV14, with a tentative D call TRBD1 (6 bases). The CDR3 sequence is 14 residues long. Per germline, CDR1 SGHDN and CDR2 FVKESK. Trimming took off 5 bases at V and 9 bases at J, with 14 bases between the two ends. CDR3 DNA: TGTGCCAGCAGCTTCACAGGGACAACTTCACCCCTCCACTTT. Translating it yields CASSFTGTTSPLHF.

CDR3 residues: CASSHGTSGPSYEQYF. The CDR3 DNA reads TGCGCCAGCAGCCACGGGACTAGCGGGCCCTCCTACGAGCAGTACTTC. The chain combines TRBV4-3 with TRBJ2-7; 12 bases align to TRBD2. The CDR3 consists of 16 residues. Trimming took 3 bases from V and 0 from J; bases not matched to a gene: 3. Germline CDR1 is LGHNA and CDR2 is YSLEER.

On this clonotype: The junction differs from germline at one of its ends, possibly a read error. The chain couples TRBV19 to TRBJ1-1; D not resolved. The CDR3 has 15 residues. CDR1 and CDR2 from the germline V gene are LNHDA and SQIVND (reference sequence). The CDR3 protein is CASSITAPMNTKAFF. The CDR3 coding sequence is TGTGCCAGTAGTATCACCGCCCCTATGAACACTAAAGCTTTCTTT.

The V and J genes are TRBV7-9 and TRBJ2-3, with 8 bases fitting TRBD2. The CDR3 has 18 residues. Germline assignment: CDR1 SEHNR and CDR2 FQNEAQ (reference sequence). Germline trimming cut 1 base from V and 2 bases from J; bases unmatched to any gene: 11. Here the CDR3 DNA reads TGTGCCAGCAGCTTAGGTGTTTCTAGCGGGCACCCCACAGATACGCAGTATTTT. This encodes CASSLGVSSGHPTDTQYF.

The chain has TRBV4-1 and TRBJ1-4, with D perhaps matching TRBD1 (5 bases). CDR1 is MGHRA, CDR2 YSYEKL, per germline. This CDR3 is built from 16 residues. V lost 0 bases, J lost 6 bases, and 14 bases lay in between. CDR3 nucleotides: TGCGCCAGCAGCCAAGATATCGCAGGGATTCATGAAAAACTGTTTTTT. It codes for CASSQDIAGIHEKLFF.

J is TRBJ2-7 and V is TRBV12-3 or TRBV12-4, with D hard to call. Trimming shortened V by 8 bases and J by 0 bases, and 11 bases separated the two germline ends. CDR3 size: 13 residues. CDR3 coding DNA: TGTGCCAGCCGATGGGAATCCTCCTACGAGCAGTACTTC. Its translation is CASRWESSYEQYF.

This clonotype was detected many times. This chain uses TRBV6-2 or TRBV6-3 with TRBJ2-3; the match to TRBD1 covers 8 bases. There are 15 residues in the CDR3. The J segment lost 2 bases and the V segment lost 8 bases, leaving 9 bases of the junction unmatched. CDR1 is MNHEY and CDR2 is SVGEGT in the germline V gene. The CDR3 is CASSRGDRTTDTQYF. CDR3 in DNA: TGTGCCAGCTCCAGAGGGGACAGGACCACAGATACGCAGTATTTT.

V usage is TRBV9 and J usage is TRBJ2-7; 9 positions match TRBD2. Looked up from germline, CDR1 is SGDLS and CDR2 is YYNGEE. This CDR3 is 15 amino acids long. The V gene end was trimmed by 2 bases and the J gene end by 5 bases; junction bases not matched to a gene: 8. CDR3 region: CASSVAGTSWNEQYF. The CDR3 nucleotides are TGTGCCAGCAGCGTGGCCGGGACTAGCTGGAACGAGCAGTACTTC.

Regarding this clonotype: A much larger clone differs by one base, so this may be a read error. The chain links TRBV4-1 to TRBJ1-1; possibly TRBD1 for D (6 bases). The germline V gene encodes CDR1 MGHRA and CDR2 YSYEKL. The V gene lost 0 bases and the J gene lost 4 bases, with 12 bases spanning the gap. The CDR3 is 15 amino acids. The CDR3 loop is CASSQERQGSTEAFF. DNA for the CDR3: TGCGCCAGCAGCCAAGAGAGGCAGGGGTCCACTGAAGCTTTCTTT.

This CDR3 reads CASRKGRGKVETQYF. In DNA form, the CDR3 reads TGTGCCAGCAGAAAAGGCAGGGGGAAAGTGGAAACCCAGTACTTC. V usage is TRBV7-2 and J usage is TRBJ2-5, with 7 bases matching TRBD1. V lost 6 bases and J lost 8; bases outside the gene matches: 15. Germline CDR1 SGHTA, CDR2 FQGNSA. The CDR3 is 15 residues long. Full variable domain (remainder filled in from reference TRBV7-2 and TRBJ2-5): GAGVSQSPSNKVTEKGKDVELRCDPISGHTALYWYRQSLGQGLEFLIYFQGNSAPDKSGLPSDRFSAERTGGSVSTLTIQRTQQEDSAVYLCASRKGRGKVETQYFGPGTRLLVL.

This clonotype occurred a few times. CDR3 sequence: CASSLLGVSGETQYF. The CDR3 DNA follows: TGTGCCAGCAGTTTATTGGGGGTATCGGGGGAGACCCAGTACTTC. V is TRBV27 and J is TRBJ2-5, with D perhaps matching TRBD1 or TRBD2 (5 bases each). The CDR3 is 15 residues long. The V end lost 1 base, the J end lost 5 bases, and 14 bases lay between the germline ends. Germline V gene lookup returns CDR1 MNHEY and CDR2 SMNVEV (reference sequence).

This clonotype has at least ten counts. This chain links TRBV9 with TRBJ1-2, with no clear D. Germline-derived CDR1 and CDR2 are SGDLS and YYNGEE. Trimming stripped 0 bases from V and 0 bases from J, with 6 bases between. CDR3 length: 14 residues. CDR3 in amino acids: CASSVDTSNYGYTF. The CDR3 nucleotides read TGTGCCAGCAGCGTAGACACTTCTAACTATGGCTACACCTTC.

V usage is TRBV7-2 and J usage is TRBJ2-1; perhaps TRBD2 as D (6 bases). The CDR3 totals 15 residues. CDR1 is SGHTA, CDR2 FQGNSA, per germline. The V and J ends lost 4 bases and 4 bases respectively, with 14 bases between them. CDR3 sequence: CASSSKAGGYNEQFF. The CDR3 region has the DNA TGTGCCAGCAGCTCAAAAGCAGGAGGGTACAATGAGCAGTTCTTC.

The chain couples TRBV20-1 to TRBJ2-2; D uncertain. V lost 3 bases and J lost 6, with 14 bases in between. The germline CDR1 and CDR2 sequences are DFQATT and SNEGSKA (reference sequence). The CDR3 spans 14 residues. The CDR3 here is CSASLRTGSGELFF. Here the CDR3 DNA reads TGCAGTGCTAGTTTGAGAACCGGGTCCGGGGAGCTGTTTTTT.

This clonotype was observed many times. The genes are TRBV15 and TRBJ2-2; 7 nucleotides agree with TRBD1. The ends lost 3 bases at V and 4 bases at J; junction bases unmatched: 11. Germline CDR1 and CDR2: LNHNV and YYDKDF (reference sequence). CDR3 length: 17 amino acids. The DNA for the CDR3 is TGTGCCACCAGCAGGGACCGACAGGGTCGCGCCACCGGGGAGCTGTTTTTT. Encoded protein: CATSRDRQGRATGELFF.